Listed below are T cell receptor beta chains from one sample, sequenced in a study of T cell responses to AZD1222 COVID-19 vaccine. TCRdb keeps only in-frame clones here, not all; method: immunoSEQ multiplex PCR. The sample holds about 85,000 clones, 70% to 90% seen once. This material consisted of peripheral blood, taken on day 0 of AZD1222 vaccination. These receptors originate from an adult in good health. Both conserved end residues are part of each CDR3. The order of the fields is clone size, V gene, D gene, J gene, CDR3 DNA, CDR3 protein. D genes are given only for firm matches. The listing skips clone size in some rows; elsewhere it reads once, few, many or a size class.

abundance: NA; v_gene: TRBV10-3; d_gene: TRBD1; j_gene: TRBJ2-3; CDR3nt: TGTGCCATCAGCAGGTTCGGACAGGGGGACACAGATACGCAGTATTTT; CDR3aa: CAISRFGQGDTDTQYF
abundance: NA; v_gene: TRBV5-4; d_gene: NA; j_gene: TRBJ1-6; CDR3nt: TGTGCCAGCAGCGTTGACCCCAGGGATTCACCCCTCCACTTT; CDR3aa: CASSVDPRDSPLHF
abundance: NA; v_gene: TRBV10-3; d_gene: NA; j_gene: TRBJ1-5; CDR3nt: TGTGCCATCAGGGGAGACGTTCAGCAGCCCCAGCATTTT; CDR3aa: CAIRGDVQQPQHF
abundance: NA; v_gene: TRBV24-1; d_gene: TRBD2; j_gene: TRBJ2-1; CDR3nt: TGTGCCATCGCGACTAGCAGCAATGAGCAGTTCTTC; CDR3aa: CAIATSSNEQFF
abundance: once; v_gene: TRBV19; d_gene: NA; j_gene: TRBJ1-5; CDR3nt: TGTGCCAGTAATGATAGGGGGGTAAATCAGCCCCAGCATTTT; CDR3aa: CASNDRGVNQPQHF
abundance: NA; v_gene: TRBV27; d_gene: NA; j_gene: TRBJ1-1; CDR3nt: TGTGCCTGTTGGACAACCCGGGGGGGAGGAACTGAAGCTTTCTTT; CDR3aa: CACWTTRGGGTEAFF
abundance: NA; v_gene: TRBV27; d_gene: TRBD1; j_gene: TRBJ2-1; CDR3nt: TGTGCCAGCAGCAGACAGGGGTACTACAATGAGCAGTTCTTC; CDR3aa: CASSRQGYYNEQFF
abundance: NA; v_gene: TRBV19; d_gene: NA; j_gene: TRBJ1-1; CDR3nt: TGTGCCAGTAGTATCGTCGGTACCACTGAAGCTTTCTTT; CDR3aa: CASSIVGTTEAFF
abundance: NA; v_gene: TRBV28; d_gene: TRBD2; j_gene: TRBJ2-1; CDR3nt: TGTGCCAGCAGCTTTAGCGGGAGTGGACTCTACAATGAGCAGTTCTTC; CDR3aa: CASSFSGSGLYNEQFF
abundance: NA; v_gene: TRBV27; d_gene: NA; j_gene: TRBJ1-5; CDR3nt: TGTGCCAGCAGTATCCGGTACAATCAGCCCCAGCATTTT; CDR3aa: CASSIRYNQPQHF
abundance: NA; v_gene: TRBV28; d_gene: TRBD1; j_gene: TRBJ2-1; CDR3nt: TGTGCCAGCAGACCGGGACAGGGGGCTTCGGTGCGGGAGCGGTCCTACAATGAGCAGTTCTTC; CDR3aa: CASRPGQGASVRERSYNEQFF
abundance: few; v_gene: TRBV6-2/TRBV6-3; d_gene: NA; j_gene: TRBJ1-5; CDR3nt: TGTGCCAGCAGTTACTCCGGGGGGGGACAGCCCCAGCATTTT; CDR3aa: CASSYSGGGQPQHF
abundance: few; v_gene: TRBV7-9; d_gene: TRBD1; j_gene: TRBJ1-1; CDR3nt: TGTGCCAGCAGCTCCGGACAGGTCACGATGAACACTGAAGCTTTCTTT; CDR3aa: CASSSGQVTMNTEAFF
abundance: few; v_gene: TRBV4-1; d_gene: NA; j_gene: TRBJ1-3; CDR3nt: TGCGCCAGCAGCCAAGAAGGGCTCTCTGGAAACACCATATATTTT; CDR3aa: CASSQEGLSGNTIYF
abundance: NA; v_gene: TRBV11-3; d_gene: TRBD2; j_gene: TRBJ2-5; CDR3nt: TGTGCCAGCAGCTCGTGGGGGGGAGAGACCCAGTACTTC; CDR3aa: CASSSWGGETQYF
abundance: NA; v_gene: TRBV5-6; d_gene: NA; j_gene: TRBJ2-2; CDR3nt: TGTGCCAGCAGCCCTACGGCCGGGGAGCTGTTTTTT; CDR3aa: CASSPTAGELFF
abundance: NA; v_gene: TRBV5-4; d_gene: TRBD1; j_gene: TRBJ1-2; CDR3nt: TGTGCCATAGGACAGGGAAACTATGGCTACACCTTC; CDR3aa: CAIGQGNYGYTF
abundance: once; v_gene: TRBV6-1; d_gene: TRBD2; j_gene: TRBJ2-7; CDR3nt: TGTGCCAGCAGTGAAGTGGTCCTATTGGGCGGGAGTTCGTTTTACGAGCAGTACTTC; CDR3aa: CASSEVVLLGGSSFYEQYF
abundance: once; v_gene: TRBV28; d_gene: NA; j_gene: TRBJ1-2; CDR3nt: TGTGCCAGCAGTTTATTAACAGATGGCTACACCTTC; CDR3aa: CASSLLTDGYTF
abundance: NA; v_gene: TRBV5-1; d_gene: NA; j_gene: TRBJ2-6; CDR3nt: TGCGCCAGCAGCTCGGAGGGGGGGTATGCTGGGGCCAACGTCCTGACTTTC; CDR3aa: CASSSEGGYAGANVLTF
abundance: NA; v_gene: TRBV9; d_gene: TRBD2; j_gene: TRBJ2-1; CDR3nt: TGTGCCAGCAGCGTAGGGACTAGCGGAACCTACAATGAGCAGTTCTTC; CDR3aa: CASSVGTSGTYNEQFF
abundance: NA; v_gene: TRBV5-8; d_gene: NA; j_gene: TRBJ2-1; CDR3nt: TGTGCCAGCAGCTTGGCCCTAGGTTACAATGAGCAGTTCTTC; CDR3aa: CASSLALGYNEQFF
abundance: NA; v_gene: TRBV7-3; d_gene: NA; j_gene: TRBJ2-1; CDR3nt: TGTGCCAGCAGCCCAACGACAGGTGAGCAGTTCTTC; CDR3aa: CASSPTTGEQFF
abundance: NA; v_gene: TRBV4-3; d_gene: NA; j_gene: TRBJ1-4; CDR3nt: TGCGCCAGCAGCCAAGTTTCTGGAGCCAGCCACTTTAATGAAAAACTGTTTTTT; CDR3aa: CASSQVSGASHFNEKLFF
abundance: NA; v_gene: TRBV3-1/TRBV3-2; d_gene: NA; j_gene: TRBJ1-1; CDR3nt: TGTGCCAGCAGCCAAGTTTCTGAAGCTTTCTTT; CDR3aa: CASSQVSEAFF
abundance: NA; v_gene: TRBV27; d_gene: NA; j_gene: TRBJ1-2; CDR3nt: TGTGCCAGCAGAACCTGGGATTTCCGATATACCACCTTC; CDR3aa: CASRTWDFRYTTF
abundance: NA; v_gene: TRBV5-1; d_gene: NA; j_gene: TRBJ1-2; CDR3nt: TGCGCCAGCAGAAATGATGGTGCATGGTATGGCTACACCTTC; CDR3aa: CASRNDGAWYGYTF
abundance: NA; v_gene: TRBV18; d_gene: TRBD1; j_gene: TRBJ2-5; CDR3nt: TGTGCCAGCTCACCACCGGGACAGCAAGAGACCCAGTACTTC; CDR3aa: CASSPPGQQETQYF
abundance: NA; v_gene: TRBV28; d_gene: NA; j_gene: TRBJ1-4; CDR3nt: TGTGCCAGCACCTCGGAAAGGGAACTGTTTTTT; CDR3aa: CASTSERELFF
abundance: NA; v_gene: TRBV7-6; d_gene: TRBD2; j_gene: TRBJ2-3; CDR3nt: TGTGCCAGCAGCATCCGGACTAGCGGGTTCACAGATACGCAGTATTTT; CDR3aa: CASSIRTSGFTDTQYF
abundance: NA; v_gene: TRBV3-1/TRBV3-2; d_gene: NA; j_gene: TRBJ1-2; CDR3nt: TGTGCCAGCAGCCAAGAGGGCCGAAGGGGCTACACCTTC; CDR3aa: CASSQEGRRGYTF
abundance: few; v_gene: TRBV9; d_gene: TRBD2; j_gene: TRBJ2-1; CDR3nt: TGTGCCAGCAGCACCTCAGCGGGACCTACGGGTGAGCAGTTCTTC; CDR3aa: CASSTSAGPTGEQFF
abundance: NA; v_gene: TRBV28; d_gene: TRBD2; j_gene: TRBJ2-3; CDR3nt: TGTGCCAGCAGCCACGGGACTACCTTCACAGATACGCAGTATTTT; CDR3aa: CASSHGTTFTDTQYF
abundance: NA; v_gene: TRBV4-2; d_gene: NA; j_gene: TRBJ2-7; CDR3nt: TGTGCCAGCAGCCAGGGGGACGAGCAGTACTTC; CDR3aa: CASSQGDEQYF
abundance: NA; v_gene: TRBV6-2/TRBV6-3; d_gene: TRBD2; j_gene: TRBJ2-2; CDR3nt: TGTGCCAGCAGCCGACTAGCGGGAGAACGGACCGGGGAGCTGTTTTTT; CDR3aa: CASSRLAGERTGELFF
abundance: NA; v_gene: TRBV5-6; d_gene: NA; j_gene: TRBJ2-1; CDR3nt: TGTGCCAGCAGCTTCTCCCTTGGGTTATCCGATGAGCAGTTCTTC; CDR3aa: CASSFSLGLSDEQFF
abundance: NA; v_gene: TRBV6-2/TRBV6-3; d_gene: NA; j_gene: TRBJ1-5; CDR3nt: TGTGCCAGCAGTTATCGGTTTGGCAATCAGCCCCAGCATTTT; CDR3aa: CASSYRFGNQPQHF
abundance: NA; v_gene: TRBV30; d_gene: TRBD1; j_gene: TRBJ1-2; CDR3nt: TGTGCCTGGAGTGCCCACAGGGGGCAAGGGGGCTACACCTTC; CDR3aa: CAWSAHRGQGGYTF
abundance: NA; v_gene: TRBV2; d_gene: TRBD2; j_gene: TRBJ2-7; CDR3nt: TGTGCCAGCAGTGAAAGGATAGCGGGATGGGAGCAGTACTTC; CDR3aa: CASSERIAGWEQYF
abundance: NA; v_gene: TRBV5-1; d_gene: NA; j_gene: TRBJ2-1; CDR3nt: TGCGCCAGCAGCTTGGGGGGTTTGGATGAGCAGTTCTTC; CDR3aa: CASSLGGLDEQFF
abundance: once; v_gene: TRBV28; d_gene: NA; j_gene: TRBJ2-4; CDR3nt: TGTGCCAGCAGTCCTATCCCACAGGGGCGGGGGGACATTCAGTACTTC; CDR3aa: CASSPIPQGRGDIQYF
abundance: NA; v_gene: TRBV28; d_gene: NA; j_gene: TRBJ1-5; CDR3nt: TGTGCCAGCAGTTCTCACAGGGCCCATCAGCCCCAGCATTTT; CDR3aa: CASSSHRAHQPQHF
abundance: NA; v_gene: TRBV20-1; d_gene: TRBD1; j_gene: TRBJ2-1; CDR3nt: TGCAGTGCCAGGGGGCTCGATGAGCAGTTCTTC; CDR3aa: CSARGLDEQFF
abundance: NA; v_gene: TRBV19; d_gene: NA; j_gene: TRBJ2-5; CDR3nt: TGTGCCAGTAGCAGGGGTGAAGAGACCCAGTACTTC; CDR3aa: CASSRGEETQYF
abundance: NA; v_gene: TRBV7-9; d_gene: TRBD1; j_gene: TRBJ1-4; CDR3nt: TGTGCCAGCAGCTTAGGAGAGACAGGGGAAAAACTGTTTTTT; CDR3aa: CASSLGETGEKLFF
abundance: NA; v_gene: TRBV6-5; d_gene: NA; j_gene: TRBJ1-1; CDR3nt: TGTGCCAGCACCTTGAGGACGAGGGCTTTCTTT; CDR3aa: CASTLRTRAFF
abundance: few; v_gene: TRBV18; d_gene: TRBD1; j_gene: TRBJ1-2; CDR3nt: TGTGCCAGCTCCTCTGGACAGGCCCACTATGGCTACACCTTC; CDR3aa: CASSSGQAHYGYTF
abundance: NA; v_gene: TRBV29-1; d_gene: TRBD1; j_gene: TRBJ2-7; CDR3nt: TGCAGCGCTGCGGGACAGGGAGACTACGAGCAGTACTTC; CDR3aa: CSAAGQGDYEQYF
abundance: NA; v_gene: TRBV7-2; d_gene: TRBD1; j_gene: TRBJ2-7; CDR3nt: TGTGCCAGCAGCGAGGAGTACAGGGGTTCCTACGAGCAGTACTTC; CDR3aa: CASSEEYRGSYEQYF
abundance: NA; v_gene: TRBV28; d_gene: NA; j_gene: TRBJ2-5; CDR3nt: TGTGCCAGCGGCCCCCGAGAGACCCAGTACTTC; CDR3aa: CASGPRETQYF
abundance: NA; v_gene: TRBV28; d_gene: TRBD2; j_gene: TRBJ2-7; CDR3nt: TGTGCCAGCATTGGACTAGCGTCCTACGAGCAGTACTTC; CDR3aa: CASIGLASYEQYF
abundance: NA; v_gene: TRBV28; d_gene: NA; j_gene: TRBJ1-6; CDR3nt: TGTGCCAGCAGTTTGGGGGGACCCCGGAGTTCACCCCTCCACTTT; CDR3aa: CASSLGGPRSSPLHF